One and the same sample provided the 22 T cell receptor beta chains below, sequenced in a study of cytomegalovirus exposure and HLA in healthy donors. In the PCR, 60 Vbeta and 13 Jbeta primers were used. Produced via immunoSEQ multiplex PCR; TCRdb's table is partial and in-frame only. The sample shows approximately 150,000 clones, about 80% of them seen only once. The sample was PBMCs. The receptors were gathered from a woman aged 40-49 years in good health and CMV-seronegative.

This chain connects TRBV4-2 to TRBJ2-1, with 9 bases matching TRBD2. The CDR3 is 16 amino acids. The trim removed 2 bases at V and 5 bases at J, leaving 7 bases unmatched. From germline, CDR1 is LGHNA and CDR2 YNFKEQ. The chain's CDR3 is CASSQWTSETNNEQFF. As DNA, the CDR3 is TGTGCCAGCAGCCAATGGACTAGCGAGACCAACAATGAGCAGTTCTTC.

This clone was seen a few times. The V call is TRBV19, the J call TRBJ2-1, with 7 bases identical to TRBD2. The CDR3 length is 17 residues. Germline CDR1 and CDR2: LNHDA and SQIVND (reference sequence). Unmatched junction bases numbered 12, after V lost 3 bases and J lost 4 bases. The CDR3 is CASSMGGGVMFYNEQFF. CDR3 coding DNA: TGTGCCAGTAGTATGGGCGGGGGAGTGATGTTTTACAATGAGCAGTTCTTC.

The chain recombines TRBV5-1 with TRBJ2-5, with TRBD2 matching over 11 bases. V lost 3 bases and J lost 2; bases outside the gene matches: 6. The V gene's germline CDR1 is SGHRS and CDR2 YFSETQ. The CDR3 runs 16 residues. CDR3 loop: CASSSDGTSGQETQYF. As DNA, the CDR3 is TGCGCCAGCAGCTCAGACGGGACTAGCGGACAAGAGACCCAGTACTTC.

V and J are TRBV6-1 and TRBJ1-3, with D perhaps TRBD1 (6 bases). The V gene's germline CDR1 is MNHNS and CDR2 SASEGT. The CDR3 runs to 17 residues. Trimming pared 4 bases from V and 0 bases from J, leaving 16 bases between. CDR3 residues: CASSGWDKTLSGNTIYF. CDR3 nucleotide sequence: TGTGCCAGCAGTGGCTGGGACAAAACCCTCTCTGGAAACACCATATATTTT.

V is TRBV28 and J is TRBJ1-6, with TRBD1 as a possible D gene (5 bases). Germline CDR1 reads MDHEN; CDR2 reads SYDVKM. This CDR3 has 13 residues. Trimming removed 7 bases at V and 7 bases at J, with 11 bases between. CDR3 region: CASNMGGNSPLHF. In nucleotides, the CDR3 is TGTGCCAGCAACATGGGGGGAAATTCACCCCTCCACTTT.

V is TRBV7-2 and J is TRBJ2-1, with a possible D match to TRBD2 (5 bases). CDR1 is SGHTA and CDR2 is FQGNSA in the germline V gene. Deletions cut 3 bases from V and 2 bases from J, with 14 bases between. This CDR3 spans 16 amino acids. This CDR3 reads CASSLRVGPTYNEQFF. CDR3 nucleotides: TGTGCCAGCAGCTTGAGGGTCGGGCCAACCTACAATGAGCAGTTCTTC. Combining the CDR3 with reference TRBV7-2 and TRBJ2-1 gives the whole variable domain GAGVSQSPSNKVTEKGKDVELRCDPISGHTALYWYRQSLGQGLEFLIYFQGNSAPDKSGLPSDRFSAERTGGSVSTLTIQRTQQEDSAVYLCASSLRVGPTYNEQFFGPGTRLTVL.

DNA for the CDR3: TGTGCCAGCAGGAGACAGGCAACTAATGAAAAACTGTTTTTT. Protein product: CASRRQATNEKLFF. The V call is TRBV27, the J call TRBJ1-4, with D tentatively TRBD1 (6 bases). The CDR3 spans 14 residues. Deletions cut 6 bases from V and 0 bases from J, with 8 bases between. The V gene's germline CDR1 is MNHEY and CDR2 SMNVEV (reference sequence).

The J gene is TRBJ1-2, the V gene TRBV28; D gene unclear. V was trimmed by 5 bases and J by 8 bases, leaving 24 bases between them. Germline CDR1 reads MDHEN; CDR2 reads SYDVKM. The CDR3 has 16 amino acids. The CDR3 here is CASSPRGGGRTEGYTF. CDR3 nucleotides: TGTGCCAGCAGTCCCCGGGGTGGAGGGCGGACGGAAGGCTACACCTTC.

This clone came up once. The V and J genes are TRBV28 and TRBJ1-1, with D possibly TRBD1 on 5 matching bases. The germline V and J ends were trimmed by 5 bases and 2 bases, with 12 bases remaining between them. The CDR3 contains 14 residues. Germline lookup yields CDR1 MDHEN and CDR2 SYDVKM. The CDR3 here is CASSPAGGNTEAFF. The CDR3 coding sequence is TGTGCCAGCAGTCCGGCCGGGGGTAACACTGAAGCTTTCTTT. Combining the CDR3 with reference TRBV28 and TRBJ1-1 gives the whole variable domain DVKVTQSSRYLVKRTGEKVFLECVQDMDHENMFWYRQDPGLGLRLIYFSYDVKMKEKGDIPEGYSVSREKKERFSLILESASTNQTSMYLCASSPAGGNTEAFFGQGTRLTVV.

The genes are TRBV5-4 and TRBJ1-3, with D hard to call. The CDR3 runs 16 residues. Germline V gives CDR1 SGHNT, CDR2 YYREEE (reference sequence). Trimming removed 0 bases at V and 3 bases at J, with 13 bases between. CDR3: CASSLAEERGGNTIYF. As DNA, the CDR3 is TGTGCCAGCAGCTTGGCCGAGGAACGTGGTGGAAACACCATATATTTT.

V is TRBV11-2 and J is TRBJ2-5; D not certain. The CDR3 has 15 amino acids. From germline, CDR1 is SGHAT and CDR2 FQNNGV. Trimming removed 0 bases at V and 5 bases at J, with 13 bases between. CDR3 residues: CASSLDSPLRETQYF. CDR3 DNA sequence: TGTGCCAGCAGCTTAGATAGCCCCTTGCGGGAGACCCAGTACTTC.

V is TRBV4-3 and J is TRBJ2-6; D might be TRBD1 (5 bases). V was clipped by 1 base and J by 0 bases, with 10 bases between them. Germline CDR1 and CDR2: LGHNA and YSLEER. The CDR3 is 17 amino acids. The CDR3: CASSQGTRASGANVLTF. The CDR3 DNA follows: TGCGCCAGCAGCCAAGGGACACGGGCCTCTGGGGCCAACGTCCTGACTTTC.

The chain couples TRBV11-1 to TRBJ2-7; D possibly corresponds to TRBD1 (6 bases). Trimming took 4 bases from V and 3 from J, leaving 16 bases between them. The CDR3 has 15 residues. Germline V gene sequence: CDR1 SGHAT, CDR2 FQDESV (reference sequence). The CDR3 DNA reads TGTGCCAGCAGCTCCCGGACAGTAAGAGGCTACGAGCAGTACTTC. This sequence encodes CASSSRTVRGYEQYF.

CDR3 residues: CASSLLGTLGADTQYF. The CDR3 DNA reads as TGTGCCAGCAGCTTGCTCGGGACACTTGGGGCAGATACGCAGTATTTT. The rearrangement uses TRBV5-8 and TRBJ2-3; D is perhaps TRBD1 (6 bases). V was shortened by 1 base and J by 4 bases, with 16 bases between the two germline ends. CDR1 and CDR2 from the germline V gene are SGHTS and YDEGEE. This CDR3 is built from 16 residues.

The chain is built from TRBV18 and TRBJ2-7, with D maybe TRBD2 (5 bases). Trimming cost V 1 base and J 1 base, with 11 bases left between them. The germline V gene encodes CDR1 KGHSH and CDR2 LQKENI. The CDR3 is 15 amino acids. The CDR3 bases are TGTGCCAGCTCACCACTGAGGACGGGGTCCTACGAGCAGTACTTC. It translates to CASSPLRTGSYEQYF.

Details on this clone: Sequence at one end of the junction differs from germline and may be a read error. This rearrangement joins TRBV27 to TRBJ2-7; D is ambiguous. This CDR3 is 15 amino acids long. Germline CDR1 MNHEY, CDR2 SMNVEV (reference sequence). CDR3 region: CASSPLRSRVYGQYF. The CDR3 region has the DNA TGTGCCAGCAGTCCGCTGAGAAGCCGTGTCTACGGGCAGTACTTC.

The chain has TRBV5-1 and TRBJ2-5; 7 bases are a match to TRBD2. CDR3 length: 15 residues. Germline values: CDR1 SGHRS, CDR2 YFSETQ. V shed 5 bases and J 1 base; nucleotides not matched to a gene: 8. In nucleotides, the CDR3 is TGCGCCAGCAGAAGGGACTATCTCCTCCAAGAGACCCAGTACTTC. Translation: CASRRDYLLQETQYF.

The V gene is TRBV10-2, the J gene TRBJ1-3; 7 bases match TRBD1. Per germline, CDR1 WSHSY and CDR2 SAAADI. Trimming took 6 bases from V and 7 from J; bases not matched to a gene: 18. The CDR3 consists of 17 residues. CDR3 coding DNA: TGCGCCAGCAGACCCGAAGGGGGCGCGTATTTTAACAACACCATATATTTT. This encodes CASRPEGGAYFNNTIYF.

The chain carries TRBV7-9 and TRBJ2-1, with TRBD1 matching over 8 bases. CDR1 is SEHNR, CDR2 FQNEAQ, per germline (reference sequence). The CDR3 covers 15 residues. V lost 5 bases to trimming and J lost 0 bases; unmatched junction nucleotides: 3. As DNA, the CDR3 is TGTGCCAGCAGCATTACAGGGGGCTCCTACAATGAGCAGTTCTTC. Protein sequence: CASSITGGSYNEQFF. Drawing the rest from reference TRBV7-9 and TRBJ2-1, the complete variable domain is DTGVSQNPRHKITKRGQNVTFRCDPISEHNRLYWYRQTLGQGPEFLTYFQNEAQLEKSRLLSDRFSAERPKGSFSTLEIQRTEQGDSAMYLCASSITGGSYNEQFFGPGTRLTVL.

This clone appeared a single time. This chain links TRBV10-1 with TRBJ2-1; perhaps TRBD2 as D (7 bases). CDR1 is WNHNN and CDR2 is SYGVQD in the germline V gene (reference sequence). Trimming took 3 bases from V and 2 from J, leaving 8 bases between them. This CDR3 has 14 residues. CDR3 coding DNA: TGCGCCAGCAGTGAAGGGGGGGCCTACAATGAGCAGTTCTTC. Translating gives CASSEGGAYNEQFF.

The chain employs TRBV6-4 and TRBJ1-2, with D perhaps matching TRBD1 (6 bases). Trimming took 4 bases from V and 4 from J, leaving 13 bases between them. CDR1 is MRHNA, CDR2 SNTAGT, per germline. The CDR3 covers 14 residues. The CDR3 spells CASSVTGTSYGYTF. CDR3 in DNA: TGTGCCAGCAGTGTGACTGGGACATCCTATGGCTACACCTTC.

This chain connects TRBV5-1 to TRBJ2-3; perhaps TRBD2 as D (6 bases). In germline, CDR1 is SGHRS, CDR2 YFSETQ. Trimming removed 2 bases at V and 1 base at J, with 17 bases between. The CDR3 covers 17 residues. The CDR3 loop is CASSLRWGDRGTDTQYF. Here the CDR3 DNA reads TGCGCCAGCAGCTTAAGGTGGGGGGACCGGGGCACAGATACGCAGTATTTT.